This TCR beta chain derives from a study of shared clonotypes between healthy human individuals. This clone was found many times. Its target is unknown. Germline V CDR1 and CDR2: WSHSY, SAAADI. The CDR3 sequence is 15 residues long. V was cut by 1 base and J by 0 bases, with 10 bases left in between. Here immunoSEQ multiplex PCR was the method, and the copy in TCRdb shows in-frame clones only, minus some. The sample has 330,000 or so clones, around 72% seen once. Study outcomes and limitations: Rarefaction indicated that sorted-subset sequencing remained incomplete although depth was large.

This receptor was obtained from a man in his thirties or forties in good health. The specimen sequenced was memory CD4+ T cells sorted from blood. Indicated subset: CD45RA-negative fraction. V and J are TRBV10-2 and TRBJ2-7; D remains unclear. The CDR3 DNA reads as TGCGCCAGCAGTGAGTGGAGTACGGCCTCCTACGAGCAGTACTTC. As protein: CASSEWSTASYEQYF.